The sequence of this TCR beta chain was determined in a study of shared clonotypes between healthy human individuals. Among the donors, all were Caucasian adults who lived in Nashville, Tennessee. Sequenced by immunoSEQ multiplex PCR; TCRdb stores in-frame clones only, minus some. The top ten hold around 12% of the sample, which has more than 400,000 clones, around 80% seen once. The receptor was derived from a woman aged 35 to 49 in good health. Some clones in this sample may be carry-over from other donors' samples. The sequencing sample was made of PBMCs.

The CDR3 reads CASSLDRGLSGNTIYF. The CDR3 coding sequence is TGCGCCAGCAGCCTGGACAGGGGGCTCTCTGGAAACACCATATATTTT. The chain uses TRBV4-1 and TRBJ1-3; 11 bases are shared with TRBD1. The CDR3 length is 16 residues. Germline loops: CDR1 MGHRA, CDR2 YSYEKL. Germline trimming cut 4 bases from V and 0 bases from J; bases unmatched to any gene: 2.